Below, 18 T cell receptor beta chains from the same sample are listed, as sequenced in a study of blood T cell repertoires in COVID-19. The protocol was immunoSEQ multiplex PCR, while the TCRdb copy is restricted to in-frame clones and leaves out a portion. The sample contains over 200,000 clones, around 84% of which appear only once. The specimen sequenced was peripheral blood. These receptors were obtained from a man older than 75 with acute or convalescent COVID-19.

V is TRBV11-2 and J is TRBJ2-4; 10 bases match TRBD2. This CDR3 spans 12 amino acids. CDR1 SGHAT and CDR2 FQNNGV come from the germline V gene. The V gene end was trimmed by 4 bases and the J gene end by 15 bases; junction bases not matched to a gene: 6. The CDR3 DNA follows: TGTGCCAGCAGCTCGACTAGCGGGCGGCGGTACTTC. Protein sequence: CASSSTSGRRYF.

The rearrangement joins TRBV7-9 to TRBJ2-3; TRBD1 aligns across 11 bases. The germline V gene encodes CDR1 SEHNR and CDR2 FQNEAQ (reference sequence). The J segment lost 5 bases and the V segment lost 3 bases, leaving 4 bases of the junction unmatched. The CDR3 extends over 15 amino acids. The DNA for the CDR3 is TGTGCCAGCAGCTTGGGACAGGGGGATAGAGATACGCAGTATTTT. This gives the protein CASSLGQGDRDTQYF.

The CDR3 DNA reads as TGTGCCAGCAGTTCATTACAGGGTCGGTATCAGCCCCAGCATTTT. Encoded protein: CASSSLQGRYQPQHF. J is TRBJ1-5 and V is TRBV28; possible D gene TRBD1, 6 bases. The CDR3 covers 15 residues. Germline CDR1 MDHEN, CDR2 SYDVKM. V dropped 4 bases and J dropped 5 bases, with 15 bases sitting between them.

The chain employs TRBV10-3 and TRBJ2-7, with 7 bases fitting TRBD2. Trimming took 2 bases from V and 3 from J; bases not matched to a gene: 7. CDR1 is ENHRY and CDR2 is SYGVKD in the germline V gene. The CDR3 has 15 amino acids. The CDR3 nucleotides are TGTGCCATCAGTGAGACGGGACTACCACGCTACGAGCAGTACTTC. Translated, it gives CAISETGLPRYEQYF.

This clone was observed a few times. V gene TRBV14 combines with J gene TRBJ2-1, with 12 bases fitting TRBD2. Trimming removed 3 bases from V and 5 bases from J; junction bases left unmatched: 14. The germline gives CDR1 SGHDN, CDR2 FVKESK. The CDR3 length is 19 residues. The CDR3 here is CASSQGTSGLIGFDNEQFF. CDR3 bases: TGTGCCAGCAGCCAGGGGACTAGCGGGTTAATTGGGTTTGACAATGAGCAGTTCTTC.

J is TRBJ2-3 and V is TRBV2, with D perhaps TRBD2 (6 bases). V was shortened by 3 bases and J by 3 bases, with 16 bases between the two germline ends. The germline CDR1 and CDR2 sequences are SNHLY and FYNNEI. CDR3 length: 16 amino acids. CDR3 residues: CASSDQGRWFTDTQYF. Written as DNA, the CDR3 is TGTGCCAGCAGTGATCAAGGGAGGTGGTTTACAGATACGCAGTATTTT.

This clone was detected once. The V call is TRBV6-5, the J call TRBJ2-3; 8 bases agree with TRBD2. The CDR3 spans 15 residues. Germline V gene data show CDR1 as MNHEY and CDR2 as SVGAGI. J gave up 5 bases and V 6 bases, and 10 bases lay outside the gene matches. The chain's CDR3 is CASSLSGGPVDTQYF. CDR3 in DNA: TGTGCCAGCAGCTTATCGGGAGGGCCGGTAGATACGCAGTATTTT.

The chain carries TRBV24-1 and TRBJ1-3; D unclear. The CDR3 has 15 residues. The V and J ends lost 3 bases and 0 bases respectively, with 8 bases between them. From germline, CDR1 is KGHDR and CDR2 SFDVKD. The CDR3 loop is CATSDPSGSGNTIYF. DNA for the CDR3: TGTGCCACCAGTGATCCATCAGGCTCTGGAAACACCATATATTTT.

The V gene is TRBV5-1, the J gene TRBJ2-5; TRBD2 matches 13 bases. The V segment lost 3 bases and the J segment 0 bases; nucleotides outside the gene matches: 14. This CDR3 has 20 residues. The V gene's germline CDR1 is SGHRS and CDR2 YFSETQ. The DNA of the CDR3 is TGCGCCAGCAGCTCACGTACAGGACTAGCGGGGGCGGGGTACCAAGAGACCCAGTACTTC. It translates to CASSSRTGLAGAGYQETQYF.

This chain uses TRBV30 with TRBJ1-5, with D perhaps TRBD1 (6 bases). V lost 2 bases and J lost 7, with 15 bases in between. The CDR3 sequence is 14 residues long. CDR1 GTSNPN and CDR2 SVGIG come from the germline V gene (reference sequence). CDR3 amino acids: CAWSKLTGNQPQHF. CDR3 DNA sequence: TGTGCCTGGAGTAAACTAACAGGGAACCAGCCCCAGCATTTT.

For this clone: Other DNA sequences in the same sample also yield this CDR3. This chain links TRBV5-5 with TRBJ1-5; D is possibly TRBD1 (6 bases). Trimming removed 0 bases from V and 7 bases from J, with 11 bases in between. The CDR3 has 14 amino acids. Germline V lookup: CDR1 SGHKS, CDR2 YYEKEE (reference sequence). DNA for the CDR3: TGTGCCAGCAGCTTGGACAGGGTTGACCAGCCCCAGCATTTT. Its protein is CASSLDRVDQPQHF.

The chain couples TRBV6-5 to TRBJ1-1, with D uncertain. V was cut by 10 bases and J by 1 base, with 16 bases left in between. Germline lookup yields CDR1 MNHEY and CDR2 SVGAGI. There are 14 residues in the CDR3. Written as DNA, the CDR3 is TGTGCCATTAAACGCCTGGCGGAGAACACTGAAGCTTTCTTT. Translation: CAIKRLAENTEAFF.

This clone turned up a few times. V gene TRBV5-1 combines with J gene TRBJ2-1; 7 positions agree with TRBD1. CDR1 SGHRS and CDR2 YFSETQ come from the germline V gene. This CDR3 is 16 amino acids long. J lost 2 bases, V lost 0 bases, and 5 bases had no gene match. The DNA of the CDR3 is TGCGCCAGCAGCTTGGCGGGTCAGGGGGCCTACAATGAGCAGTTCTTC. Its protein product is CASSLAGQGAYNEQFF.

J is TRBJ2-7 and V is TRBV10-3; 7 nucleotides line up with TRBD1. Germline trimming cut 8 bases from V and 0 bases from J; bases unmatched to any gene: 4. The germline V gene encodes CDR1 ENHRY and CDR2 SYGVKD. CDR3 length equals 13 residues. This CDR3 is CAIGDSTSYEQYF. In DNA form, the CDR3 reads TGTGCCATCGGGGACAGTACCTCCTACGAGCAGTACTTC.

The V gene is TRBV7-8, the J gene TRBJ1-2; TRBD1 is a possible D gene (6 bases). The CDR3 totals 13 residues. Germline V gene sequence: CDR1 SGHVS, CDR2 FQNEAQ. Trimming removed 5 bases at V and 4 bases at J, with 11 bases between. The DNA of the CDR3 is TGTGCCAGCAGCCCAAGGGGGGGCTATGGCTACACCTTC. Its translation: CASSPRGGYGYTF.

The genes are TRBV30 and TRBJ1-2; a weak D match, TRBD1 (5 bases). The CDR3 is made up of 13 amino acids. Germline CDR1 reads GTSNPN; CDR2 reads SVGIG (reference sequence). Trimming left V 8 bases short and J 5 bases short, with 18 bases between. CDR3 residues: CAAETAPGYGYTF. The CDR3 DNA reads as TGTGCCGCAGAGACAGCGCCTGGGTATGGCTACACCTTC.

The chain links TRBV18 to TRBJ2-3; no firm D call. Per germline, CDR1 KGHSH and CDR2 LQKENI. V lost 6 bases to trimming and J lost 1 base, with 14 bases between them. The CDR3 extends over 15 amino acids. CDR3 bases: TGTGCCAGCTCTCCCTCGATACCGGGCACAGATACGCAGTATTTT. Translation: CASSPSIPGTDTQYF.

V gene TRBV7-8 combines with J gene TRBJ2-1, with 7 bases that match TRBD2. Germline CDR1 reads SGHVS; CDR2 reads FQNEAQ. The CDR3 is 18 amino acids. Germline trimming cut 2 bases from V and 8 bases from J; bases unmatched to any gene: 18. The CDR3 spells CASSLKQRAGGSRDEQFF. For the CDR3, the DNA is TGTGCCAGCAGCTTAAAACAAAGGGCTGGCGGGAGCCGAGATGAGCAGTTCTTC.